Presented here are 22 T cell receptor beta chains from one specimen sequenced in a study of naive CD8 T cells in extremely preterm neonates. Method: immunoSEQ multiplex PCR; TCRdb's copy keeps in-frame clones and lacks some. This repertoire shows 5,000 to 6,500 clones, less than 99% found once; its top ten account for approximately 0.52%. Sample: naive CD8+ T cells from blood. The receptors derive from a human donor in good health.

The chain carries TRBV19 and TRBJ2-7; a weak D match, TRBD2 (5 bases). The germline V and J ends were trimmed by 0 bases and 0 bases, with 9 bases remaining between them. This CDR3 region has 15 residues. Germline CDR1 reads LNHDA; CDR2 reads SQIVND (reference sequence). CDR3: CASSIDPGTSYEQYF. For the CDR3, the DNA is TGTGCCAGTAGTATAGATCCGGGAACCTCCTACGAGCAGTACTTC.

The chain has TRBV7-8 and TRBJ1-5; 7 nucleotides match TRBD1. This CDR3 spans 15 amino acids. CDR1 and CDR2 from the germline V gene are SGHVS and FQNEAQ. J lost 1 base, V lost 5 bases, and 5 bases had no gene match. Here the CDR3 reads CASSRGTDSNQPQHF. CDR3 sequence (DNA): TGTGCCAGCAGCCGGGGGACAGACAGCAATCAGCCCCAGCATTTT.

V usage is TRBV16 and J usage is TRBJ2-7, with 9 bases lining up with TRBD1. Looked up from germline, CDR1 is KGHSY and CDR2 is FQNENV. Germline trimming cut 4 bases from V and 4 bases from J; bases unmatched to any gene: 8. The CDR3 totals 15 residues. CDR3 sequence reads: CASSPADRGGYEQYF. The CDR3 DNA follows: TGTGCCAGCAGCCCGGCGGACAGGGGCGGGTACGAGCAGTACTTC.

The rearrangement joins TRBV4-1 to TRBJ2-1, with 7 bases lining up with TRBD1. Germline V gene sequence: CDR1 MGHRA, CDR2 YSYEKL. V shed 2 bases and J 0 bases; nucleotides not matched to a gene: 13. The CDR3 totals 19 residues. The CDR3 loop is CASSQRGPGTVSSYNEQFF. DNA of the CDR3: TGCGCCAGCAGCCAAAGGGGGCCCGGGACGGTGAGCTCCTACAATGAGCAGTTCTTC.

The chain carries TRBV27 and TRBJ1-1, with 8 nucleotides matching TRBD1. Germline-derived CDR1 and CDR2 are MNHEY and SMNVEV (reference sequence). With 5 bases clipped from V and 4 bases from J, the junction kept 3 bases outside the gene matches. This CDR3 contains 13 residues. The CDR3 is CASSRTGGTEAFF. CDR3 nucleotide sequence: TGTGCCAGCAGTCGTACAGGGGGCACTGAAGCTTTCTTT.

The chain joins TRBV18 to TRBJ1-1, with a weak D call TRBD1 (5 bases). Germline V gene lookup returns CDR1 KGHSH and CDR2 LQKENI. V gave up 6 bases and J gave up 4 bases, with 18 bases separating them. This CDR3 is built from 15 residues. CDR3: CASSPGQGSSTEAFF. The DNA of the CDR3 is TGTGCCAGCTCCCCCGGGCAGGGATCAAGCACTGAAGCTTTCTTT.

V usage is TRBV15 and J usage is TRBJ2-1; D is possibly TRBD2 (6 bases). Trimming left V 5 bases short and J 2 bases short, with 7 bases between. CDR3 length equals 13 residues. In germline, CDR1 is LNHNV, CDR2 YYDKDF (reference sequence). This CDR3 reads CATSGEAYNEQFF. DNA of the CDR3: TGTGCCACCAGCGGGGAGGCCTACAATGAGCAGTTCTTC.

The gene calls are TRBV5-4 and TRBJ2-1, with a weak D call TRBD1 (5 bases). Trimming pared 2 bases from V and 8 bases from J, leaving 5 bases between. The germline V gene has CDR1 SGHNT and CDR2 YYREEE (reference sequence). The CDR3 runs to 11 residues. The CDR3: CASSFRDEQFF. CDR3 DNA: TGTGCCAGCAGCTTCAGGGATGAGCAGTTCTTC.

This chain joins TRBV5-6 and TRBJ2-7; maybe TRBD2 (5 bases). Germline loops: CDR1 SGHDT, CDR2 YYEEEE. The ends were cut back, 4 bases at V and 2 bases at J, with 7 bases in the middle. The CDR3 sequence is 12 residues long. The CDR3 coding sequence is TGTGCCAGCAGCCTGAGGGCCTACGAGCAGTACTTC. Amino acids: CASSLRAYEQYF.

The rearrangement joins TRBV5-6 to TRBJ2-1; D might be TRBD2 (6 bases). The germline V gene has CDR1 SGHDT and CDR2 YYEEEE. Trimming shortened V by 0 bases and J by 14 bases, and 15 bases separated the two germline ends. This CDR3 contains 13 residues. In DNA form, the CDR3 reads TGTGCCAGCAGCTTGGGTATAGCGGTTAGGGAGTTCTTC. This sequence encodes CASSLGIAVREFF. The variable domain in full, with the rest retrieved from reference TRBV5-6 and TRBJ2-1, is DAGVTQSPTHLIKTRGQQVTLRCSPKSGHDTVSWYQQALGQGPQFIFQYYEEEERQRGNFPDRFSGHQFPNYSSELNVNALLLGDSALYLCASSLGIAVREFFGPGTRLTVL.

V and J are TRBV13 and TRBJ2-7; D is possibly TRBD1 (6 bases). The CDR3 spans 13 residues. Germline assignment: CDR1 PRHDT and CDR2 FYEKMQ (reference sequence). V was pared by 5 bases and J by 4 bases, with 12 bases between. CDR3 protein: CASSPGTGYEQYF. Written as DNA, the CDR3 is TGTGCCAGCAGCCCCGGCACAGGGTACGAGCAGTACTTC.

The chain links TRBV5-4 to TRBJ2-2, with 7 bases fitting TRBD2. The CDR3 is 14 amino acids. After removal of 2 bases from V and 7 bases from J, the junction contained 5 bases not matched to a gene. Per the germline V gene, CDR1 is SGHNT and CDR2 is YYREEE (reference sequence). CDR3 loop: CASSFSGPNGELFF. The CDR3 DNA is TGTGCCAGCAGCTTTAGCGGGCCCAACGGGGAGCTGTTTTTT.

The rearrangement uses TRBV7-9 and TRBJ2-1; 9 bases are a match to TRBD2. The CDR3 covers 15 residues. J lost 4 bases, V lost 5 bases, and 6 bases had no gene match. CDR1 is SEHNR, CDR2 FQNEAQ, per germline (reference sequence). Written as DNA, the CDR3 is TGTGCCAGCAGCCCCGGGACTAGCTTGTACAATGAGCAGTTCTTC. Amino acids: CASSPGTSLYNEQFF.

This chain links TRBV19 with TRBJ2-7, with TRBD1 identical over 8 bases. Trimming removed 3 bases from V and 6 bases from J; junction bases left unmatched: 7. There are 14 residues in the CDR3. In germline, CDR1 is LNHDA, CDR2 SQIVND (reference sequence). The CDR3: CASSMSQGASEQYF. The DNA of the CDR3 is TGTGCCAGTAGTATGAGCCAGGGGGCGAGCGAGCAGTACTTC.

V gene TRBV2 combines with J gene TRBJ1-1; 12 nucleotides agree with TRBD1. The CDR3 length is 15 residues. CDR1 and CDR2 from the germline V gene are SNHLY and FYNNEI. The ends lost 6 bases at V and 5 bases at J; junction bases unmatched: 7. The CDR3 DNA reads TGTGCCAGCAGCGAGGGGACAGGGGGCTTGACTGAAGCTTTCTTT. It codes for CASSEGTGGLTEAFF.

The CDR3 spells CASSLGGADQETQYF. In DNA, the CDR3 is TGCGCCAGCAGCCTGGGGGGGGCGGATCAAGAGACCCAGTACTTC. V gene TRBV4-3 combines with J gene TRBJ2-5, with D possibly TRBD2 on 7 matching bases. V shed 4 bases and J shed 2 bases, with 14 bases lying between them. Germline V gene sequence: CDR1 LGHNA, CDR2 YSLEER. The CDR3 totals 15 residues.

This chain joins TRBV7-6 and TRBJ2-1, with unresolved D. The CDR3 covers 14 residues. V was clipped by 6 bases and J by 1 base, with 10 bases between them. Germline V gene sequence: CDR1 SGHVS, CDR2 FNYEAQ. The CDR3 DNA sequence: TGTGCCAGCAGTCCGTTGTTGTCCTACAATGAGCAGTTCTTC. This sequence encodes CASSPLLSYNEQFF.

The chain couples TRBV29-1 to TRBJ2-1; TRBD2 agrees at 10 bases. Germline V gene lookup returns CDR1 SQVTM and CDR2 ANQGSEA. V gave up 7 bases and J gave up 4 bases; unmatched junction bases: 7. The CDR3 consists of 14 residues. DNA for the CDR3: TGCAGCGCCCCAGCGGGAGGGATTTACAATGAGCAGTTCTTC. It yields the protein CSAPAGGIYNEQFF.

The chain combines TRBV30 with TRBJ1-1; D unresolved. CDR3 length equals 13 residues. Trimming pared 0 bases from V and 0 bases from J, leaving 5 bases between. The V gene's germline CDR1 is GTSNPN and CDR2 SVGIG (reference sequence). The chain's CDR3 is CAWSVEVNTEAFF. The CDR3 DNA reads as TGTGCCTGGAGTGTCGAGGTGAACACTGAAGCTTTCTTT.

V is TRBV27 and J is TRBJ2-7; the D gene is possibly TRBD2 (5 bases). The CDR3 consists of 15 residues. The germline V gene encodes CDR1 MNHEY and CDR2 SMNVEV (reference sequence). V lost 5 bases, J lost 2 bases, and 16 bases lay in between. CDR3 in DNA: TGTGCCAGCAGTGCCCGGGGAGCCCCGACCTACGAGCAGTACTTC. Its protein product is CASSARGAPTYEQYF.

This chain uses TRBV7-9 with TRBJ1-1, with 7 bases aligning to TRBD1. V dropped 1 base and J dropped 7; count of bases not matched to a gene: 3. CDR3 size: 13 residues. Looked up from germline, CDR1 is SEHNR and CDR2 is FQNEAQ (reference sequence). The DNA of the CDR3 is TGTGCCAGCAGCTTAGGGCGACAGGGTGAAGCTTTCTTT. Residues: CASSLGRQGEAFF.

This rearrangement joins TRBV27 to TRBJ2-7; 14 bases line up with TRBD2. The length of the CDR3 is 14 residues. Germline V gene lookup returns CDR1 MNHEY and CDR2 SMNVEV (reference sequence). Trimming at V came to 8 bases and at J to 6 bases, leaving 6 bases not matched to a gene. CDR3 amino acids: CASGGTSGSLEQYF. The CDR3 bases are TGTGCCAGCGGGGGGACTAGCGGGAGCCTCGAGCAGTACTTC.